A selection of T cell receptor beta chains follows, all from one sample in a study of OX40 agonist ivuxolimab in advanced cancers. The assay was immunoSEQ multiplex PCR, and TCRdb's table has in-frame clones only and misses some. Of about 42,000 clones in the sample, 85% to 90% were seen once. The specimen comprised CD4+ or CD8+ T cells sorted from blood, sampled in a trial of the OX40 agonist ivuxolimab. The receptors here all came from an adult with an advanced solid tumor such as melanoma, head and neck, liver or kidney cancer. CDR3s include the opening cysteine and the closing phenylalanine or tryptophan. A D gene is named only where the DNA matches it firmly. For some rows the clone size is stated as once, few or many, or as a class when expanded; others skip it.

size,J,V,D,CDR3,DNA
NA,TRBJ1-2,TRBV28,NA,CASSLPAGYGYTF,TGTGCCAGCAGTTTACCGGCAGGTTATGGCTACACCTTC
NA,TRBJ2-7,TRBV28,NA,CASSIDSFYEQYF,TGTGCCAGCAGTATAGACAGTTTTTACGAGCAGTACTTC
NA,TRBJ2-5,TRBV19,NA,CASSMGPPGTQYF,TGTGCCAGTAGTATGGGACCCCCTGGGACCCAGTACTTC
NA,TRBJ1-1,TRBV11-2,TRBD1,CASSLLQGGREAFF,TGTGCCAGCAGCTTGTTACAGGGGGGTCGTGAAGCTTTCTTT
NA,TRBJ2-7,TRBV6-1,NA,CASSQVSYEQYF,TGTGCCAGCAGCCAGGTTTCCTACGAGCAGTACTTC
once,TRBJ2-5,TRBV5-1,TRBD2,CASSSGGGLLVGETQYF,TGCGCCAGCAGCTCGGGAGGGGGGCTGTTGGTTGGAGAGACCCAGTACTTC
NA,TRBJ2-7,TRBV28,TRBD2,CASSLPGLAGGPRSEQYF,TGTGCCAGCAGTTTACCGGGACTAGCGGGAGGGCCCCGCAGCGAGCAGTACTTC
NA,TRBJ1-6,TRBV14,TRBD1,CASSQNRGSPLHF,TGTGCCAGCAGCCAAAACAGGGGATCACCCCTCCACTTT
NA,TRBJ2-2,TRBV5-1,TRBD2,CASRSPLAGEDGELFF,TGCGCCAGCAGGAGCCCTCTAGCGGGAGAGGACGGGGAGCTGTTTTTT
once,TRBJ2-5,TRBV21-1,NA,CASSKARGGTQYF,TGTGCCAGCAGCAAAGCGCGCGGCGGGACCCAGTACTTC
few,TRBJ1-1,TRBV5-6,NA,CASSLNRNTEAFF,TGTGCCAGCAGCTTGAACAGGAACACTGAAGCTTTCTTT
NA,TRBJ1-1,TRBV28,NA,CASNTGARAEAFF,TGTGCCAGCAATACCGGGGCGCGGGCTGAAGCTTTCTTT
NA,TRBJ1-2,TRBV28,TRBD1,CASSLTGGLDGYTF,TGTGCCAGCAGCTTGACAGGGGGACTGGATGGCTACACCTTC
NA,TRBJ2-7,TRBV2,TRBD2,CASSPLAGGPAGQYF,TGTGCCAGCAGTCCTCTAGCGGGAGGGCCGGCGGGGCAGTACTTC